This record covers a single T cell receptor beta chain. This record comes from a study of blood T cell repertoires in COVID-19. Germline V gene data show CDR1 as WNHNN and CDR2 as SYGVQD (reference sequence). The CDR3 spans 13 residues. V was cut by 8 bases and J by 3 bases, with 11 bases left in between. Some clones are missing from TCRdb's copy, which holds only in-frame ones; the method was immunoSEQ multiplex PCR. The table shows a few hundred thousand clones, with over 85% occurring only once. The sequenced sample consisted of PBMCs or T cells enriched from blood (not recorded which). The receptor was derived from a woman aged 30 to 39 who had recovered from COVID-19. This chain connects TRBV10-1 to TRBJ2-4; weak D call: TRBD1 (6 bases). CDR3 region: CASLVTGKNIQYF. CDR3 bases: TGCGCCAGCCTCGTGACAGGCAAAAACATTCAGTACTTC.